This entry describes one T cell receptor (beta chain). The germline CDR1 and CDR2 sequences are SQVTM and ANQGSEA. The CDR3 loop spans 13 amino acids. V lost 1 base, J lost 7 bases, and 8 bases lay in between. Some clones are missing from TCRdb's copy, which holds only in-frame ones; the method was immunoSEQ multiplex PCR. The repertoire holds over 400,000 clones, 70% to 90% seen once, with 7.8% in the top ten. These data are taken from a study of blood T cell repertoires in COVID-19. This receptor was taken from a woman between 50 and 59 years old with COVID-19, enrolled during active disease. Material for sequencing was peripheral blood. V and J are TRBV29-1 and TRBJ1-6, with unresolved D. Here the CDR3 reads CSVEVAENSPLHF. The CDR3 DNA reads TGCAGCGTTGAAGTTGCGGAGAATTCACCCCTCCACTTT.